The 5 T cell receptor beta chains listed next were all sequenced from one sample in a study of memory CD4+ T cells and cytomegalovirus serostatus. Single viable CD3+CD4+CD8-CD45RO+ cells were sorted as the memory CD4+ T cells. The method was immunoSEQ multiplex PCR; TCRdb's version includes in-frame clones alone and lacks a portion of them. The repertoire includes some 95,000 clones, under 90% of them detected once, and about 4% sits in the top ten. The source material was memory CD4+ T cells from blood. These receptor sequences come from an adult in good health and CMV-seropositive.

This clone was found once. The chain links TRBV6-5 to TRBJ1-1; D unclear. The CDR3 contains 13 residues. The V gene lost 4 bases and the J gene lost 7 bases, with 13 bases spanning the gap. CDR1 and CDR2 from the germline V gene are MNHEY and SVGAGI. The CDR3 region has the DNA TGTGCCAGCAGTTTTTGGAGTGCGGGTGAAGCTTTCTTT. Translation gives CASSFWSAGEAFF.

The DNA of the CDR3 is TGCGCCAGCAGCTTGGGGGATCGTCAGCCCCAGCATTTT. This codes for CASSLGDRQPQHF. The gene calls are TRBV5-1 and TRBJ1-5; D is ambiguous. Between the trimmed V and J ends, which lost 0 bases and 6 bases, there was a span of 7 bases. The CDR3 extends over 13 amino acids. Germline values: CDR1 SGHRS, CDR2 YFSETQ.

The chain recombines TRBV28 with TRBJ2-3; no clear D. The V and J ends lost 4 bases and 1 base respectively, with 6 bases between them. The germline V gene encodes CDR1 MDHEN and CDR2 SYDVKM. This CDR3 contains 13 residues. DNA of the CDR3: TGTGCCAGCAGTTACGGGCGCACAGATACGCAGTATTTT. Its translation is CASSYGRTDTQYF.

The chain combines TRBV10-3 with TRBJ2-1; 9 positions agree with TRBD2. Trimming took 2 bases from V and 10 from J; bases not matched to a gene: 9. Germline V gene sequence: CDR1 ENHRY, CDR2 SYGVKD. This CDR3 contains 15 residues. The CDR3 loop reads CAISEPGTSSGEQFF. The CDR3 coding sequence is TGTGCCATCAGTGAGCCCGGGACTAGCTCGGGGGAGCAGTTCTTC.

V gene TRBV7-2 combines with J gene TRBJ1-3; possibly TRBD1 for D (5 bases). The germline gives CDR1 SGHTA, CDR2 FQGNSA. The germline V and J ends were trimmed by 3 bases and 0 bases, with 12 bases remaining between them. The CDR3 sequence is 16 residues long. The CDR3 region is CASSFDSGISGNTIYF. For the CDR3, the DNA is TGTGCCAGCAGCTTTGACAGCGGCATCTCTGGAAACACCATATATTTT. The variable domain in full, completed from reference TRBV7-2 and TRBJ1-3, reads GAGVSQSPSNKVTEKGKDVELRCDPISGHTALYWYRQSLGQGLEFLIYFQGNSAPDKSGLPSDRFSAERTGGSVSTLTIQRTQQEDSAVYLCASSFDSGISGNTIYFGEGSWLTVV.